One T cell receptor beta chain is described in this entry. Generated by immunoSEQ multiplex PCR, the TCRdb table keeps only in-frame clones and is missing some. The table has about 60,000 clones, 85% to 95% seen once; the top ten hold around a quarter. This specimen belongs to a study of OX40 agonist ivuxolimab in advanced cancers. The V gene's germline CDR1 is MNHNY and CDR2 SVGAGI (reference sequence). V dropped 5 bases and J dropped 2; count of bases not matched to a gene: 4. The CDR3 spans 14 residues. This clonotype was sampled from an adult with an advanced solid tumor such as melanoma, head and neck, liver or kidney cancer. The chain combines TRBV6-6 with TRBJ1-2; 8 bases line up with TRBD1. The sequenced sample was CD4+ or CD8+ T cells sorted from blood, obtained in a trial of the OX40 agonist ivuxolimab. CDR3 in DNA: TGTGCCAGCAGTCCAACAGGGGGGAACTATGGCTACACCTTC. Encoded protein: CASSPTGGNYGYTF.